This is a list of T cell receptor beta chains from one sample in a study of T-cell reconstitution after alpha-beta-depleted transplantation in children. TCRdb itself ran the PCR reads through MiXCR, one entry per CDR3 protein. The data hold about 160,000 distinct CDR3 sequences, with 11% observed a single time. This specimen was PBMCs, taken before TCRalphabeta/CD19-depleted stem cell transplant. The origin of the receptors is a boy younger than 10 with acute myeloid leukemia, due to receive a stem cell transplant. Both conserved end residues are trimmed from each CDR3. Fields, in order: V gene, J gene, D gene, CDR3 length, CDR3 protein. The D gene is left open where the match is weak.

>TRBV4-1|TRBJ2-2|.|16
ASSRVNRGLTNTGELF
>TRBV18|TRBJ2-5|TRBD1|15
ASSPRALGQGMETQY
>TRBV12-3/TRBV12-4|TRBJ2-5|TRBD1|14
ASSRADRGLQETQY
>TRBV5-1|TRBJ1-2|.|11
ASSLDGGYGYT
>TRBV3-1|TRBJ1-2|.|13
ATSQDTRDGDGYT
>TRBV5-6|TRBJ1-6|.|11
ASSFQGWSPLH
>TRBV12-3/TRBV12-4|TRBJ1-2|TRBD1|11
ASSPGQVYGYT
>TRBV20-1|TRBJ2-3|.|12
SASRTGSTDTQY
>TRBV5-6|TRBJ2-5|TRBD2|14
ASNLGLAGGQETQY
>TRBV7-9|TRBJ2-7|.|15
ASSLSSAGLYGYEQY
>TRBV5-1|TRBJ2-2|TRBD2|15
ASSLPGLAGPTGELF
>TRBV6-1|TRBJ2-4|.|12
ASSEQVTKNIQY
>TRBV12-3/TRBV12-4|TRBJ2-2|.|9
ASSPRRELF
>TRBV7-6|TRBJ2-1|.|13
ASSLVYRFGNEQF
>TRBV4-1|TRBJ1-2|TRBD1|15
ASSQHRGQGIVYGYT
>TRBV7-8|TRBJ1-5|TRBD1|12
ASSLTGCNQPQH
>TRBV7-7|TRBJ2-3|.|13
ASSLVGRTADTQY
>TRBV5-1|TRBJ1-3|.|11
ASSTWAGDTIY
>TRBV7-6|TRBJ2-5|.|12
ASGGWGPQETQY
>TRBV20-1|TRBJ2-7|.|8
SAGVGEQY
>TRBV5-1|TRBJ2-7|TRBD1|12
ASSSGTGIYEQY
>TRBV19|TRBJ2-1|.|12
ASSRSSRGREQF
>TRBV6-1|TRBJ2-5|.|14
ASSTTLTGVQETQY
>TRBV24-1|TRBJ2-1|.|11
ATRPGASNEQF
>TRBV20-1|TRBJ2-1|TRBD2|14
SARTPLAGGFDEQF
>TRBV2|TRBJ1-4|.|15
ASIRRGTYATNEKLF
>TRBV29-1|TRBJ2-1|.|9
SVDKYNEQF
>TRBV5-1|TRBJ2-5|.|13
ASSFNRPSWETQY
>TRBV11-1|TRBJ1-6|TRBD1|16
ASSGRLGQGSYNSPLH
>TRBV12-3/TRBV12-4|TRBJ1-1|TRBD1|12
ASTKQGQGTEAF
>TRBV5-1|TRBJ2-3|.|11
ASSLALRDTQY
>TRBV6-5|TRBJ2-7|.|12
ASSYAGSMYEQY
>TRBV7-8|TRBJ2-5|TRBD2|13
ASSLLLAGVETQY
>TRBV24-1|TRBJ1-2|.|12
ATSDPSTNYGYT
>TRBV28|TRBJ2-4|.|14
ASSLLLRNSQRVQY
>TRBV7-2|TRBJ1-1|.|10
ASSSGGNEAF
>TRBV5-1|TRBJ1-4|.|14
ASSLGVISTNEKLF
>TRBV7-9|TRBJ2-7|TRBD1|12
ASSDRQGGGEQY
>TRBV6-5|TRBJ1-1|.|15
ASSSQGVYSRNTEAF
>TRBV20-1|TRBJ2-4|TRBD2|13
SARDWREAKNIQY
>TRBV28|TRBJ1-1|.|10
ASSFQGTEAF